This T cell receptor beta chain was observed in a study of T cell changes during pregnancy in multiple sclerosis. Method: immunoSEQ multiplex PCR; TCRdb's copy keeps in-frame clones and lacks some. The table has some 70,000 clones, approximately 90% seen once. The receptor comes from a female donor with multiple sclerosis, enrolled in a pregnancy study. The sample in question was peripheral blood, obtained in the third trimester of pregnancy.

Here the CDR3 DNA reads TGTGCCAGCAGCTTTTCGGGACTCTCCATGGTGCAGTTCTTC. Its protein product is CASSFSGLSMVQFF. The V call is TRBV7-6, the J call TRBJ2-1; D might be TRBD2 (6 bases). This CDR3 has 14 amino acids. V shed 3 bases and J shed 12 bases, with 18 bases lying between them. The germline V gene has CDR1 SGHVS and CDR2 FNYEAQ.